The 28 T cell receptor beta chains given below trace back to one sample, sequenced in a study of CD8 T cells in ankylosing spondylitis. No antigen has been assigned to these receptors. TCRdb independently ran MiXCR on the 5' RACE reads; one entry per CDR3 protein. The sample has roughly 400,000 distinct CDR3 sequences; approximately 20% are singletons. Study observations and caveats: Among TCR beta sequences, a motif of eight highly homologous variants appeared characteristic of ankylosing spondylitis blood.

The sample consisted of blood, either unsorted or a sorted T cell fraction (not recorded which). These receptors were obtained from a male donor with ankylosing spondylitis.

This clonotype has more than one count but fewer than ten. The chain has TRBV5-1 and TRBJ2-1, with 10 bases that match TRBD2. The V and J ends lost 4 bases and 3 bases, in that order; junction bases with no gene match: 7. CDR1 is SGHRS, CDR2 YFSETQ, per germline. This CDR3 has 16 residues. CDR3 nucleotides: TGCGCCAGCAGCCAGACCCTAGCGGGAGTCTACAATGAGCAGTTCTTC. Translated: CASSQTLAGVYNEQFF.

This clonotype has ten or more counts. This chain uses TRBV12-3 or TRBV12-4 with TRBJ1-1; D is unresolved. The CDR3 consists of 14 residues. Trimming removed 0 bases from V and 1 base from J, with 6 bases in between. As DNA, the CDR3 is TGTGCCAGCAGTTTAGCGCTCCGGAACACTGAAGCTTTCTTT. Its protein is CASSLALRNTEAFF.

Only one count was recorded for this clonotype. At one end, the junction sequence differs from germline, possibly due to a read error. The rearrangement joins TRBV20-1 to TRBJ2-2; a weak D match, TRBD2 (6 bases). The CDR3 runs to 12 residues. Germline CDR1 is DFQATT and CDR2 is SNEGSKA (reference sequence). The chain's CDR3 is CSASEKTGGLFF. DNA for the CDR3: TGCAGTGCCTCGGAGAAGACCGGGGGGCTGTTTTTT.

This clonotype was counted a single time. The rearrangement links TRBV6-1 to TRBJ2-3; TRBD1 matches 8 bases. Germline lookup yields CDR1 MNHNS and CDR2 SASEGT. This CDR3 contains 16 residues. The trim removed 8 bases at V and 2 bases at J, leaving 12 bases unmatched. CDR3 sequence: CASGKGPGGPTDTQYF. The CDR3 DNA reads TGTGCCAGCGGCAAAGGGCCAGGGGGCCCCACAGATACGCAGTATTTT.

This clonotype was observed a handful of times. This chain links TRBV5-1 with TRBJ2-2; D is unclear. Germline V gene data show CDR1 as SGHRS and CDR2 as YFSETQ. CDR3 size: 16 residues. V was clipped by 0 bases and J by 6 bases, with 15 bases between them. The CDR3 protein is CASSLEYIVSAGELFF. The CDR3 region has the DNA TGCGCCAGCAGCTTGGAGTACATAGTGTCAGCCGGGGAGCTGTTTTTT.

This rearrangement joins TRBV7-9 to TRBJ2-7, with unresolved D. The CDR3 length is 13 residues. V shed 7 bases and J shed 3 bases, with 13 bases lying between them. Germline V lookup: CDR1 SEHNR, CDR2 FQNEAQ (reference sequence). In DNA form, the CDR3 reads TGTGCCAGCACCCGGACGGAACTCTACGAGCAGTACTTC. Protein: CASTRTELYEQYF.

This chain links TRBV5-1 with TRBJ2-5, with D hard to call. This CDR3 is built from 15 residues. In germline, CDR1 is SGHRS, CDR2 YFSETQ. Trimming shortened V by 0 bases and J by 5 bases, and 14 bases separated the two germline ends. CDR3 in amino acids: CASSLGTLGWETQYF. In nucleotides, the CDR3 is TGCGCCAGCAGCTTGGGTACACTGGGATGGGAGACCCAGTACTTC.

The chain is built from TRBV2 and TRBJ1-2, with D possibly TRBD1 on 5 matching bases. V lost 5 bases and J 0 bases, leaving 13 bases between the germline ends. Germline V CDR1 and CDR2: SNHLY, FYNNEI. This CDR3 contains 15 residues. Here the CDR3 DNA reads TGTGCCAGCAGTCCAGAGGGGCGCGCTAACTATGGCTACACCTTC. Its translation is CASSPEGRANYGYTF.

The CDR3 is CASSFSGRETQYF. The CDR3 DNA is TGTGCCAGCAGCTTTTCCGGGCGAGAGACCCAGTACTTC. The chain carries TRBV7-7 and TRBJ2-5; D gene unclear. This CDR3 region has 13 residues. Trimming shortened V by 3 bases and J by 4 bases, and 9 bases separated the two germline ends. Germline CDR1 SSHAT, CDR2 FNYEAQ (reference sequence). The full variable domain, its missing parts supplied by reference TRBV7-7 and TRBJ2-5, is GAGVSQSPRYKVTKRGQDVTLRCDPISSHATLYWYQQALGQGPEFLTYFNYEAQPDKSGLPSDRFSAERPEGSISTLTIQRTEQRDSAMYRCASSFSGRETQYFGPGTRLLVL.

This clonotype came up a few times. The chain is built from TRBV27 and TRBJ2-1; 12 bases fit TRBD2. The junction had 10 bases not matched to a gene; V was cut back by 3 bases and J by 7 bases. The CDR3 has 17 residues. In germline, CDR1 is MNHEY, CDR2 SMNVEV (reference sequence). The CDR3 coding sequence is TGTGCCAGCAGTTTGCGTCTAGCGGGAGGGTGGGTGAATGAGCAGTTCTTC. This encodes CASSLRLAGGWVNEQFF.

The gene calls are TRBV11-3 and TRBJ2-2; TRBD1 agrees at 8 bases. From germline, CDR1 is SGHNT and CDR2 YENEEA. V shed 4 bases, J shed 5 bases, and the junction held 9 bases outside the gene matches. This CDR3 has 16 amino acids. CDR3 coding DNA: TGTGCCAGCAGCTCACCCTGGACAGGGATGACCGGGGAGCTGTTTTTT. This translates into CASSSPWTGMTGELFF. Looking up the rest from reference TRBV11-3 and TRBJ2-2 gives the full variable domain: EAGVVQSPRYKIIEKKQPVAFWCNPISGHNTLYWYLQNLGQGPELLIRYENEEAVDDSQLPKDRFSAERLKGVDSTLKIQPAELGDSAVYLCASSSPWTGMTGELFFGEGSRLTVL.

The V gene is TRBV5-1, the J gene TRBJ1-1; 10 bases are a match to TRBD1. CDR3 size: 15 residues. V lost 0 bases and J lost 1; bases outside the gene matches: 0. Germline values: CDR1 SGHRS, CDR2 YFSETQ. The CDR3 region has the DNA TGCGCCAGCAGCTTGGGGACAGGGGGGAACACTGAAGCTTTCTTT. Encoded protein: CASSLGTGGNTEAFF. Based on the CDR3 plus reference TRBV5-1 and TRBJ1-1, the full variable domain is KAGVTQTPRYLIKTRGQQVTLSCSPISGHRSVSWYQQTPGQGLQFLFEYFSETQRNKGNFPGRFSGRQFSNSRSEMNVSTLELGDSALYLCASSLGTGGNTEAFFGQGTRLTVV.

This clonotype was picked up a small number of times. CDR3 protein: CASSLLAGGGDTQYF. The DNA of the CDR3 is TGTGCCAGCAGTTTATTAGCGGGAGGCGGAGATACGCAGTATTTT. This sequence joins TRBV28 and TRBJ2-3, with 10 bases fitting TRBD2. CDR1 and CDR2 (germline): MDHEN, SYDVKM. The CDR3 spans 15 residues. The junction had 3 bases not matched to a gene; V was cut back by 1 base and J by 5 bases.

This sequence joins TRBV6-1 and TRBJ2-1; D is uncertain. CDR1 and CDR2 from the germline V gene are MNHNS and SASEGT. Trimming removed 6 bases at V and 4 bases at J, with 13 bases between. The CDR3 spans 14 residues. Here the CDR3 DNA reads TGTGCCAGCAGGGGAACCGTGCTATACAATGAGCAGTTCTTC. Translation: CASRGTVLYNEQFF.

This clonotype has more than one count but fewer than ten. The V call is TRBV5-1, the J call TRBJ2-4; 12 bases match TRBD1. The germline V gene encodes CDR1 SGHRS and CDR2 YFSETQ. This CDR3 comprises 18 residues. V lost 1 base, J lost 7 bases, and 12 bases stayed unmatched. The CDR3, as DNA: TGCGCCAGCAGCTTGACCCCTGGGGACAGGGGGCCCGGGAACATTCAGTACTTC. It encodes CASSLTPGDRGPGNIQYF.

This clonotype was counted a few times. The chain carries TRBV7-8 and TRBJ2-3, with a weak D call TRBD1 (6 bases). Germline assignment: CDR1 SGHVS and CDR2 FQNEAQ. The CDR3 has 18 amino acids. Trimming removed 3 bases at V and 1 base at J, with 20 bases between. CDR3 loop: CASSFRTVGPSGTDTQYF. The CDR3 region has the DNA TGTGCCAGCAGCTTCCGGACAGTCGGCCCATCGGGCACAGATACGCAGTATTTT.

The chain joins TRBV30 to TRBJ1-1; no reliable D call. The CDR3 consists of 11 residues. The V end lost 4 bases, the J end lost 11 bases, and 14 bases lay between the germline ends. Germline V gene data show CDR1 as GTSNPN and CDR2 as SVGIG (reference sequence). CDR3 sequence reads: CAWKTATRAFF. CDR3 in DNA: TGTGCCTGGAAAACGGCCACGCGGGCTTTCTTT.

The chain recombines TRBV2 with TRBJ2-3; weak D call: TRBD2 (6 bases). Germline V CDR1 and CDR2: SNHLY, FYNNEI. The CDR3 sequence is 15 residues long. V dropped 1 base and J dropped 3 bases, with 11 bases sitting between them. CDR3 nucleotides: TGTGCCAGCAGTGAAGAGCCAGGGAGGACAGATACGCAGTATTTT. Protein: CASSEEPGRTDTQYF.

Of note for this clonotype: Germline is not matched at one junction end, which may reflect a read error. The rearrangement links TRBV19 to TRBJ2-7; D possibly corresponds to TRBD1 (6 bases). In germline, CDR1 is LNHDA, CDR2 SQIVND (reference sequence). This CDR3 comprises 15 residues. CDR3 region: CASSLETGLRYEQYF. The CDR3 DNA reads as TGTGCCAGTAGTCTAGAGACAGGTCTCCGCTACGAGCAGTACTTC.

The chain carries TRBV11-2 and TRBJ1-4; a weak D match, TRBD1 (5 bases). Germline V gene sequence: CDR1 SGHAT, CDR2 FQNNGV. This CDR3 is 13 amino acids long. Trimming took off 6 bases at V and 12 bases at J, with 17 bases between the two ends. CDR3 in amino acids: CASSSVGVGELFF. For the CDR3, the DNA is TGTGCCAGCAGTTCTGTGGGGGTGGGTGAACTGTTTTTT.

The chain is built from TRBV20-1 and TRBJ2-7, with D uncertain. V was pared by 7 bases and J by 5 bases, with 18 bases between. Germline loops: CDR1 DFQATT, CDR2 SNEGSKA (reference sequence). This CDR3 is built from 13 residues. Written as DNA, the CDR3 is TGCAGTGTAGGGTCCGCCGGTAGACACGAGCAGTACTTC. Protein: CSVGSAGRHEQYF.

The rearrangement links TRBV20-1 to TRBJ2-1; D ambiguous. Trimming removed 6 bases at V and 2 bases at J, with 14 bases between. This CDR3 region has 14 residues. The germline CDR1 and CDR2 sequences are DFQATT and SNEGSKA (reference sequence). The CDR3 sequence: CSADSSPTYNEQFF. DNA for the CDR3: TGCAGTGCAGACTCCTCCCCCACCTACAATGAGCAGTTCTTC.

This rearrangement joins TRBV3-1 to TRBJ1-1; no definite D call. Germline values: CDR1 LGHDT, CDR2 YNNKEL (reference sequence). This CDR3 spans 14 amino acids. Trimming stripped 2 bases from V and 1 base from J, with 8 bases between. The chain's CDR3 is CASSQSWRNTEAFF. CDR3 sequence (DNA): TGTGCCAGCAGCCAAAGCTGGAGGAACACTGAAGCTTTCTTT.

The V gene is TRBV3-1, the J gene TRBJ2-2; D gene ambiguous. V was pared by 1 base and J by 5 bases, with 17 bases between. The CDR3 is made up of 17 amino acids. Germline CDR1 LGHDT, CDR2 YNNKEL (reference sequence). CDR3 amino acids: CASSQGRGPGGTGELFF. In nucleotides, the CDR3 is TGTGCCAGCAGCCAAGGCCGAGGCCCCGGTGGAACCGGGGAGCTGTTTTTT. Supplemented by reference TRBV3-1 and TRBJ2-2, the full variable domain reads DTAVSQTPKYLVTQMGNDKSIKCEQNLGHDTMYWYKQDSKKFLKIMFSYNNKELIINETVPNRFSPKSPDKAHLNLHINSLELGDSAVYFCASSQGRGPGGTGELFFGEGSRLTVL.

This clonotype was counted a few times. This chain links TRBV10-3 with TRBJ1-5; TRBD1 matches 10 bases. CDR3 size: 14 residues. Per the germline V gene, CDR1 is ENHRY and CDR2 is SYGVKD. After removal of 10 bases from V and 5 bases from J, the junction contained 8 bases not matched to a gene. The CDR3 DNA reads TGTGCCACTAAAACAGGGACAGGGGATCAGCCCCAGCATTTT. Translating it yields CATKTGTGDQPQHF.

The rearrangement joins TRBV29-1 to TRBJ2-7; TRBD1 aligns across 7 bases. In germline, CDR1 is SQVTM, CDR2 ANQGSEA. The CDR3 is 13 residues long. With V trimmed by 6 bases and J by 4 bases, 9 bases remained unmatched. CDR3 sequence reads: CSVRTGQGYEQYF. The CDR3 DNA reads as TGCAGCGTGAGGACAGGCCAGGGATACGAGCAGTACTTC.

The gene calls are TRBV28 and TRBJ2-7; tentative D call: TRBD2 (6 bases). Trimming removed 10 bases at V and 2 bases at J, with 12 bases between. CDR1 and CDR2 from the germline V gene are MDHEN and SYDVKM. The CDR3 length is 12 residues. CDR3 sequence (DNA): TGTGCCATCGGGACTTCCACCTACGAGCAGTACTTC. It codes for CAIGTSTYEQYF.

The chain carries TRBV10-3 and TRBJ2-7; 8 positions match TRBD1. Per the germline V gene, CDR1 is ENHRY and CDR2 is SYGVKD. V lost 0 bases, J lost 5 bases, and 9 bases stayed unmatched. This CDR3 has 16 amino acids. CDR3 sequence (DNA): TGTGCCATCAGTGAGTCCTGGTCGGCAGGGGGCCACGAGCAGTACTTC. Protein: CAISESWSAGGHEQYF.